The 27 T cell receptor beta chains below were found in one sample sequenced in a study of tumor-infiltrating lymphocytes in primary liver carcinoma. For blood RNA, unsorted whole blood served as the source, and germline DNA was extracted too. Reverse transcription of around 0.45 ug total RNA with a constant-region primer produced TCR beta cDNA. Amplification in three nested multiplex PCR rounds with slightly modified ARM-PCR gave rise to TCR beta libraries. Rounds one and two of PCR, each of approximately 11 cycles, were primed with TRBV1-TRBV30 forward primers and a C-beta reverse primer. One entry per CDR3 protein, called by TCRdb with MiXCR from the multiplex PCR reads. The sample consists of about 330,000 distinct CDR3 sequences, 65% of them appearing once. The source material was peripheral blood. These receptors originate from a man in his forties or fifties with primary liver carcinoma and hepatitis B virus infection.

This clonotype was found a few times. This chain links TRBV10-2 with TRBJ1-3; tentatively, D is TRBD1 (5 bases). Germline CDR1 is WSHSY and CDR2 is SAAADI. The CDR3 extends over 16 amino acids. Trimming shortened V by 4 bases and J by 2 bases, and 15 bases separated the two germline ends. In nucleotides, the CDR3 is TGCGCCAGCAGTGTAGGGGAGACGCTGACTGGAAACACCATATATTTT. It translates to CASSVGETLTGNTIYF.

This clonotype was seen more than once but under ten times. The J gene is TRBJ2-2, the V gene TRBV30; D is undetermined. The CDR3 length is 11 residues. Per germline, CDR1 GTSNPN and CDR2 SVGIG (reference sequence). V was cut by 2 bases and J by 6 bases, with 4 bases left in between. CDR3 DNA: TGTGCCTGGAGTCGGGCCGGGGAGCTGTTTTTT. Its protein product is CAWSRAGELFF.

Remarks on this clonotype: Just one base apart from a much larger clone, this may be a read error. The chain has TRBV30 and TRBJ1-1, with 10 bases that match TRBD1. Germline loops: CDR1 GTSNPN, CDR2 SVGIG (reference sequence). This CDR3 is built from 13 residues. V was pared by 6 bases and J by 3 bases, with 4 bases of the junction left unmatched. CDR3 residues: CACNGTGDTEAFF. CDR3 nucleotide sequence: TGTGCCTGCAATGGGACAGGGGACACTGAAGCTTTCTTT.

This clonotype was observed a handful of times. With a much larger clone just one base away, this may be a read error. The chain carries TRBV5-5 and TRBJ1-1; 7 nucleotides match TRBD1. Germline values: CDR1 SGHKS, CDR2 YYEKEE (reference sequence). The CDR3 has 13 residues. The CDR3 sequence: CASSWGQHAYASF. The CDR3 DNA follows: TGTGCCAGCAGCTGGGGACAGCATGCATATGCTTCCTTT.

The table lists this clonotype with many counts. V is TRBV6-5 and J is TRBJ2-7, with TRBD1 as a possible D gene (6 bases). The CDR3 runs 14 residues. Germline V gene sequence: CDR1 MNHEY, CDR2 SVGAGI. V gave up 6 bases and J gave up 0 bases, with 12 bases separating them. CDR3 sequence: CASSWDTNSYEQYF. DNA for the CDR3: TGTGCCAGCAGCTGGGACACCAACTCCTACGAGCAGTACTTC.

This chain connects TRBV11-1 to TRBJ2-2; no clear D gene. Trimming removed 6 bases at V and 4 bases at J, with 12 bases between. CDR3 length: 14 residues. Germline values: CDR1 SGHAT, CDR2 FQDESV (reference sequence). The CDR3, as DNA: TGTGCCAGCAGTTACAAGGGTAGCACCGGGGAGCTGTTTTTT. Translation gives CASSYKGSTGELFF. Full variable domain (outside the CDR3, taken from reference TRBV11-1 and TRBJ2-2): EAEVAQSPRYKITEKSQAVAFWCDPISGHATLYWYRQILGQGPELLVQFQDESVVDDSQLPKDRFSAERLKGVDSTLKIQPAELGDSAMYLCASSYKGSTGELFFGEGSRLTVL.

CDR3 protein: CSVGIWDYEQYF. Here the CDR3 DNA reads TGCAGCGTTGGGATATGGGACTACGAGCAGTACTTC. The chain recombines TRBV29-1 with TRBJ2-7; D gene unclear. Germline V gives CDR1 SQVTM, CDR2 ANQGSEA. This CDR3 spans 12 amino acids. V lost 4 bases and J lost 3, with 10 bases in between.

Notes on this clonotype: With a much larger clone just one base away, this may be a read error. The CDR3 is CASTLHIAGGTDTQYF. The CDR3 DNA reads as TGTGCCAGCACCCTCCACATAGCGGGAGGCACAGATACGCAGTATTTT. This rearrangement joins TRBV7-9 to TRBJ2-3; 9 bases fit TRBD2. This CDR3 has 16 amino acids. In germline, CDR1 is SEHNR, CDR2 FQNEAQ (reference sequence). The V gene end was trimmed by 7 bases and the J gene end by 1 base; junction bases not matched to a gene: 9. Drawing the rest from reference TRBV7-9 and TRBJ2-3, the complete variable domain is DTGVSQNPRHKITKRGQNVTFRCDPISEHNRLYWYRQTLGQGPEFLTYFQNEAQLEKSRLLSDRFSAERPKGSFSTLEIQRTEQGDSAMYLCASTLHIAGGTDTQYFGPGTRLTVL.

This clonotype was counted a few times. A clone one base away is much larger, so this may be a read error. This sequence joins TRBV6-5 and TRBJ2-7, with a weak D call TRBD1 (6 bases). The CDR3 runs 15 residues. The V gene's germline CDR1 is MNHEY and CDR2 SVGAGI. V was shortened by 6 bases and J by 2 bases, with 17 bases between the two germline ends. The CDR3: CASSDTGIGTYEQYF. The CDR3 nucleotides read TGTGCCAGCAGCGACACAGGGATTGGGACCTACGAGCAGTACTTC.

Turning to this clonotype: This may be a read error, as it is one base from a much larger clone. The rearrangement uses TRBV4-1 and TRBJ1-2; 10 nucleotides line up with TRBD1. The CDR3 has 16 residues. Per germline, CDR1 MGHRA and CDR2 YSYEKL. With 1 base clipped from V and 0 bases from J, the junction kept 2 bases outside the gene matches. In DNA, the CDR3 is TGCGCCAGCAGCCAAGGAGGGACAGGGGCTAACTATGGCTACACCTTC. Amino acids: CASSQGGTGANYGYTF.

Details on this clonotype: A clone one base away is much larger, so this may be a read error. The chain employs TRBV4-2 and TRBJ2-1; D unresolved. The CDR3 has 14 residues. The germline gives CDR1 LGHNA, CDR2 YNFKEQ. CDR3 loop: CTSSQELSYNEQFF. CDR3 sequence (DNA): TGTACCAGCAGCCAGGAGCTATCCTACAATGAGCAGTTCTTC.

Notes on this clonotype: This may arise from a read error, as a much more abundant clone is one base away. V usage is TRBV6-1 and J usage is TRBJ1-6; possibly TRBD1 for D (6 bases). Trimming took off 4 bases at V and 10 bases at J, with 14 bases between the two ends. Per germline, CDR1 MNHNS and CDR2 SASEGT. CDR3 length: 14 amino acids. The CDR3 DNA reads TGTGCCAGCAGTGGGAGCAGGGGAGAATCACCCCTCCACTTT. Encoded protein: CASSGSRGESPLHF.

Comment on this clonotype: Since the CDR3 does not end with the conserved phenylalanine or tryptophan, this likely comes from a read error. J is TRBJ2-4 and V is TRBV11-2; 11 positions agree with TRBD2. This CDR3 is built from 16 residues. Per germline, CDR1 SGHAT and CDR2 FQNNGV. J gave up 8 bases and V 2 bases, and 8 bases lay outside the gene matches. As DNA, the CDR3 is TGTGCCAGCAGCTTACTTTTAGCGGGAGGGCAGTACATTCAGTACTTA. Translating it yields CASSLLLAGGQYIQYL.

On this clonotype itself: At one boundary the junction diverges from the germline segment, which might be a read error. The chain links TRBV6-5 to TRBJ1-2; maybe TRBD1 (6 bases). Germline lookup yields CDR1 MNHEY and CDR2 SVGAGI. CDR3 size: 17 residues. The chain's CDR3 is CASSFQTTGGNNYGHTF. The CDR3 DNA reads as TGTGCCAGCAGTTTCCAAACGACAGGAGGCAATAACTATGGCCACACCTTC.

Regarding this clonotype: A much larger clone sits a single nucleotide away, making a read error possible. This chain connects TRBV6-5 to TRBJ2-1, with 9 bases fitting TRBD2. Germline loops: CDR1 MNHEY, CDR2 SVGAGI. This CDR3 comprises 15 residues. V gave up 6 bases and J gave up 15 bases; unmatched junction bases: 18. CDR3 amino acids: CASSRMTGGRAPWFF. CDR3 sequence (DNA): TGTGCCAGCAGCCGCATGACTGGCGGGAGGGCCCCTTGGTTCTTC.

This clonotype was observed at least ten times. This sequence joins TRBV4-1 and TRBJ2-2; TRBD1 might be the D (6 bases). Germline CDR1 is MGHRA and CDR2 is YSYEKL. Trimming took off 0 bases at V and 6 bases at J, with 8 bases between the two ends. This CDR3 has 14 residues. The CDR3 here is CASSQDQGPGELFF. DNA of the CDR3: TGCGCCAGCAGCCAAGATCAGGGGCCCGGGGAGCTGTTTTTT.

This clonotype was counted ten times or more. The V and J genes are TRBV12-3 or TRBV12-4 and TRBJ1-6; D call uncertain. The ends were cut back, 2 bases at V and 8 bases at J, with 10 bases in the middle. CDR3 size: 14 residues. This chain's CDR3 is CASSLSLAYSPLHF. The CDR3 DNA sequence: TGTGCCAGCAGTTTAAGCCTGGCCTATTCACCCCTCCACTTT.

The chain carries TRBV11-3 and TRBJ2-7; a possible D gene is TRBD2 (6 bases). The germline gives CDR1 SGHNT, CDR2 YENEEA. Trimming cost V 6 bases and J 6 bases, with 15 bases left between them. The CDR3 length is 13 residues. DNA of the CDR3: TGTGCCAGCAGTAGTGGAACTAGCTCCGAGCAGTACTTC. This translates into CASSSGTSSEQYF.

This clonotype has a handful of counts. This chain uses TRBV5-4 with TRBJ1-1; no definite D call. V lost 1 base and J lost 6, with 7 bases in between. This CDR3 comprises 12 residues. Germline assignment: CDR1 SGHNT and CDR2 YYREEE (reference sequence). The CDR3 DNA is TGTGCCAGCAGCTTGAACGTGGCTGAAGCTTTCTTT. It is translated as CASSLNVAEAFF.

This clonotype has more than one count but fewer than ten. J is TRBJ1-3 and V is TRBV5-6, with 7 bases fitting TRBD1. CDR1 and CDR2 from the germline V gene are SGHDT and YYEEEE. The CDR3 runs to 17 residues. The V and J ends lost 1 base and 5 bases, in that order; junction bases with no gene match: 12. The CDR3 DNA is TGTGCCAGCAGCTTGTACGCACCGGGACAGATGCGAAACACCATATATTTT. Protein product: CASSLYAPGQMRNTIYF.

This clonotype showed up just a few times. CDR3 in amino acids: CASEKREDNEQFF. In DNA, the CDR3 is TGTGCCAGCGAGAAGCGGGAGGACAATGAGCAGTTCTTC. This chain connects TRBV28 to TRBJ2-1, with TRBD2 matching over 9 bases. Losses at the gene ends were 8 bases for V and 5 bases for J; bases not matched to a gene: 4. The CDR3 consists of 13 residues. Per germline, CDR1 MDHEN and CDR2 SYDVKM. Drawing the rest from reference TRBV28 and TRBJ2-1, the complete variable domain is DVKVTQSSRYLVKRTGEKVFLECVQDMDHENMFWYRQDPGLGLRLIYFSYDVKMKEKGDIPEGYSVSREKKERFSLILESASTNQTSMYLCASEKREDNEQFFGPGTRLTVL.

This clonotype was seen many times. The rearrangement links TRBV11-2 to TRBJ2-1; 7 nucleotides line up with TRBD2. There are 17 residues in the CDR3. V shed 3 bases, J shed 0 bases, and the junction held 8 bases outside the gene matches. CDR1 and CDR2 from the germline V gene are SGHAT and FQNNGV. The CDR3, as DNA: TGTGCCAGCAGCTTCCGCGGGAGTCTCAGCTCCTACAATGAGCAGTTCTTC. Translating it yields CASSFRGSLSSYNEQFF.

The chain joins TRBV28 to TRBJ1-6, with a tentative D call TRBD1 (5 bases). Trimming pared 8 bases from V and 7 bases from J, leaving 12 bases between. The CDR3 runs to 13 residues. Germline-derived CDR1 and CDR2 are MDHEN and SYDVKM. CDR3 DNA sequence: TGTGCCAGCTGTCGGGGGACGAATTCACCCCTCCACTTT. Its protein is CASCRGTNSPLHF.

The chain uses TRBV10-2 and TRBJ2-2, with a tentative D call TRBD2 (5 bases). The CDR3 length is 14 residues. Germline V gene sequence: CDR1 WSHSY, CDR2 SAAADI. The ends were cut back, 0 bases at V and 5 bases at J, with 7 bases in the middle. The DNA for the CDR3 is TGCGCCAGCAGTGAGTCAGCGGTTACCGGGGAGCTGTTTTTT. As protein: CASSESAVTGELFF.

The genes are TRBV7-9 and TRBJ2-1, with D possibly being TRBD2 (6 bases). V gave up 5 bases and J gave up 5 bases, with 16 bases separating them. Per germline, CDR1 SEHNR and CDR2 FQNEAQ (reference sequence). The CDR3 consists of 15 residues. The CDR3 bases are TGTGCCAGCAGCCCTATGGAGGGGATAAACAATGAGCAGTTCTTC. Protein: CASSPMEGINNEQFF.

This clonotype was detected once. The chain joins TRBV11-2 to TRBJ2-7; the match to TRBD1 covers 9 bases. Trimming cost V 4 bases and J 0 bases; bases outside gene matches: 4. This CDR3 region has 15 residues. Germline V gene lookup returns CDR1 SGHAT and CDR2 FQNNGV. The CDR3, as DNA: TGTGCCAGCAGCTCTCGGACAGGGGCCTCCTACGAGCAGTACTTC. As protein: CASSSRTGASYEQYF.

With regard to this clonotype: An end of the junction does not agree with germline; a read error may underlie this. The chain joins TRBV11-2 to TRBJ2-3, with D tentatively TRBD2 (5 bases). The CDR3 runs 15 residues. Germline lookup yields CDR1 SGHAT and CDR2 FQNNGV. This CDR3 reads CVSNLEASSTDTEYF. CDR3 coding DNA: TGTGTCAGCAACTTAGAGGCTTCTAGCACAGATACGGAGTATTTT. The full variable domain, completed using reference TRBV11-2 and TRBJ2-3, is EAGVAQSPRYKIIEKRQSVAFWCNPISGHATLYWYQQILGQGPKLLIQFQNNGVVDDSQLPKDRFSAERLKGVDSTLKIQPAKLEDSAVYLCVSNLEASSTDTEYFGPGTRLTVL.